This T cell receptor (beta chain) was obtained from a study of T cell responses to AZD1222 COVID-19 vaccine. Clones were sequenced by immunoSEQ multiplex PCR, and TCRdb holds only the in-frame ones, with some missing. The data hold 95,000 to 150,000 clones, with approximately 85% observed a single time. Germline-derived CDR1 and CDR2 are LGHDT and YNNKEL (reference sequence). J gave up 3 bases and V 0 bases, and 6 bases lay outside the gene matches. This CDR3 spans 16 amino acids. Sequences were derived from peripheral blood, sampled on day 0 of AZD1222 vaccination. This clonotype was obtained from an adult in good health. The chain employs TRBV3-1 (or the pseudogene TRBV3-2) and TRBJ1-1, with 8 nucleotides matching TRBD1. In nucleotides, the CDR3 is TGTGCCAGCAGCCAAGAAGGACAGGGATGGGACACTGAAGCTTTCTTT. Encoded protein: CASSQEGQGWDTEAFF.